Listed here are 17 T cell receptor beta chains from one sample, sequenced in a study of T cell changes during pregnancy in multiple sclerosis. This table comes from immunoSEQ multiplex PCR, and its TCRdb copy is limited to in-frame clones, with some not included. The sample contains 40,000 to 60,000 clones, approximately 94% of which appear only once. The sample here was CD4+ T cells from peripheral blood mononuclear cells, taken in the third trimester of pregnancy. These receptor sequences come from a female donor with multiple sclerosis, enrolled in a pregnancy study.

The chain carries TRBV7-2 and TRBJ1-1; D not resolved. This CDR3 contains 16 residues. The germline V gene encodes CDR1 SGHTA and CDR2 FQGNSA. Trimming removed 1 base from V and 1 base from J, with 13 bases in between. Written as DNA, the CDR3 is TGTGCCAGCAGCTTAGATCGGCCGGGAGGGAACACTGAAGCTTTCTTT. It encodes CASSLDRPGGNTEAFF. The entire variable domain, with the rest obtained from reference TRBV7-2 and TRBJ1-1, is as follows: GAGVSQSPSNKVTEKGKDVELRCDPISGHTALYWYRQSLGQGLEFLIYFQGNSAPDKSGLPSDRFSAERTGGSVSTLTIQRTQQEDSAVYLCASSLDRPGGNTEAFFGQGTRLTVV.

The chain uses TRBV7-9 and TRBJ2-1, with D tentatively TRBD1 (5 bases). V lost 1 base and J lost 2, with 9 bases in between. The CDR3 length is 15 residues. Per the germline V gene, CDR1 is SEHNR and CDR2 is FQNEAQ (reference sequence). CDR3 nucleotide sequence: TGTGCCAGCAGCTTAGGGGCAGGGACCTACAATGAGCAGTTCTTC. Its translation: CASSLGAGTYNEQFF.

This chain connects TRBV6-6 to TRBJ2-7, with D perhaps TRBD1 (6 bases). V dropped 5 bases and J dropped 0 bases, with 11 bases sitting between them. The V gene's germline CDR1 is MNHNY and CDR2 SVGAGI (reference sequence). The CDR3 is 14 amino acids. CDR3 DNA: TGTGCCAGCAGTCAACAGGGTTACTCCTACGAGCAGTACTTC. This gives the protein CASSQQGYSYEQYF.

To note about this clone: In the same sample, other DNA sequences code for this CDR3. The chain couples TRBV11-3 to TRBJ2-5; no firm D call. V was trimmed by 0 bases and J by 1 base, leaving 9 bases between them. Germline V gene sequence: CDR1 SGHNT, CDR2 YENEEA. This CDR3 has 15 residues. CDR3 loop: CASSLDLTGQETQYF. For the CDR3, the DNA is TGTGCCAGCAGCTTAGATCTAACGGGCCAAGAGACCCAGTACTTC.

Here the CDR3 reads CASSGSTGRGAKNIQYF. DNA of the CDR3: TGTGCCAGCAGTGGCTCGACAGGGAGAGGGGCCAAAAACATTCAGTACTTC. The chain couples TRBV6-1 to TRBJ2-4; 7 bases map to TRBD1. Germline trimming cut 4 bases from V and 1 base from J; bases unmatched to any gene: 10. The CDR3 length is 17 residues. CDR1 MNHNS and CDR2 SASEGT come from the germline V gene.

In DNA form, the CDR3 reads TGTGCCAGCTCACCAGTTACCATCTCGGGCACCGGGGAGCTGTTTTTT. As protein: CASSPVTISGTGELFF. The J gene is TRBJ2-2, the V gene TRBV18; no clear D gene. V lost 2 bases and J lost 4, with 14 bases in between. Germline CDR1 reads KGHSH; CDR2 reads LQKENI. The CDR3 is made up of 16 amino acids.

The rearrangement joins TRBV5-4 to TRBJ2-3; the D gene is possibly TRBD2 (5 bases). The V end was cut by 2 bases, the J end by 3 bases, with 10 bases between. This CDR3 has 14 amino acids. CDR1 is SGHNT, CDR2 YYREEE, per germline (reference sequence). The DNA for the CDR3 is TGTGCCAGCAGCTTAACACCGGGGACAGATACGCAGTATTTT. It translates to CASSLTPGTDTQYF. Looking up the rest from reference TRBV5-4 and TRBJ2-3 gives the full variable domain: ETGVTQSPTHLIKTRGQQVTLRCSSQSGHNTVSWYQQALGQGPQFIFQYYREEENGRGNFPPRFSGLQFPNYSSELNVNALELDDSALYLCASSLTPGTDTQYFGPGTRLTVL.

The chain employs TRBV5-1 and TRBJ1-4; TRBD1 matches at 7 bases. Trimming took 5 bases from V and 4 from J; bases not matched to a gene: 5. CDR1 and CDR2 (germline): SGHRS, YFSETQ. The CDR3 contains 14 residues. The DNA of the CDR3 is TGCGCCAGCAGACAGGGACAGTTTAATGAAAAACTGTTTTTT. Its translation is CASRQGQFNEKLFF. Full variable domain (rest looked up from reference TRBV5-1 and TRBJ1-4): KAGVTQTPRYLIKTRGQQVTLSCSPISGHRSVSWYQQTPGQGLQFLFEYFSETQRNKGNFPGRFSGRQFSNSRSEMNVSTLELGDSALYLCASRQGQFNEKLFFGSGTQLSVL.

The chain links TRBV11-2 to TRBJ2-3; 8 bases fit TRBD2. V lost 5 bases and J lost 2; bases outside the gene matches: 9. There are 16 residues in the CDR3. Germline assignment: CDR1 SGHAT and CDR2 FQNNGV. The CDR3 DNA sequence: TGTGCCAGCAGCCCTACCCATAGCGGGGTCACAGATACGCAGTATTTT. Translation gives CASSPTHSGVTDTQYF.

V is TRBV19 and J is TRBJ2-5; no firm D call. From germline, CDR1 is LNHDA and CDR2 SQIVND (reference sequence). V was shortened by 3 bases and J by 5 bases, with 22 bases between the two germline ends. There are 17 residues in the CDR3. The CDR3, as DNA: TGTGCCAGTAGTATTTCCTCCCTAACTTCCCGCGGTGAGACCCAGTACTTC. Translated: CASSISSLTSRGETQYF.

The chain combines TRBV7-3 with TRBJ2-7, with TRBD1 matching 8 bases. The junction had 6 bases not matched to a gene; V was cut back by 5 bases and J by 3 bases. Germline V gene data show CDR1 as SGHTA and CDR2 as FQGTGA. There are 14 residues in the CDR3. CDR3 nucleotide sequence: TGTGCCAGCAGCCTACAGGGGGAAAGCTACGAGCAGTACTTC. Amino acids: CASSLQGESYEQYF.

For the CDR3, the DNA is TGTGCCAGCAGTGACCAGGGGGCAGGCACTGAAGCTTTCTTT. Its protein product is CASSDQGAGTEAFF. The gene calls are TRBV2 and TRBJ1-1; 8 bases line up with TRBD1. V lost 3 bases to trimming and J lost 4 bases; unmatched junction nucleotides: 4. From germline, CDR1 is SNHLY and CDR2 FYNNEI. The CDR3 spans 14 residues.

This rearrangement joins TRBV9 to TRBJ2-3, with 7 bases aligning to TRBD2. J lost 4 bases, V lost 1 base, and 9 bases had no gene match. The germline V gene encodes CDR1 SGDLS and CDR2 YYNGEE. The CDR3 is 16 residues long. CDR3 in DNA: TGTGCCAGCAGCGTAACTAGCGCTAACCCCGCAGATACGCAGTATTTT. It encodes CASSVTSANPADTQYF.

Note on this clone: The same CDR3 is also encoded by other DNA sequences in this sample. The chain joins TRBV28 to TRBJ2-5, with D perhaps matching TRBD2 (6 bases). This CDR3 region has 14 residues. V gave up 0 bases and J gave up 5 bases, with 10 bases separating them. The germline V gene encodes CDR1 MDHEN and CDR2 SYDVKM. The CDR3 nucleotides are TGTGCCAGCAGTTTATGGGAGGGCCAGGAGACCCAGTACTTC. As protein: CASSLWEGQETQYF. Variable domain in full (rest from reference TRBV28 and TRBJ2-5): DVKVTQSSRYLVKRTGEKVFLECVQDMDHENMFWYRQDPGLGLRLIYFSYDVKMKEKGDIPEGYSVSREKKERFSLILESASTNQTSMYLCASSLWEGQETQYFGPGTRLLVL.

The genes are TRBV27 and TRBJ1-1, with D perhaps TRBD1 (6 bases). The length of the CDR3 is 13 residues. Deletions cut 7 bases from V and 5 bases from J, with 14 bases between. The V gene's germline CDR1 is MNHEY and CDR2 SMNVEV (reference sequence). The CDR3 loop is CASKRYRVTEAFF. CDR3 bases: TGTGCCAGCAAGAGATACAGGGTTACTGAAGCTTTCTTT.

The chain joins TRBV5-1 to TRBJ1-2, with 7 bases lining up with TRBD1. V lost 0 bases, J lost 4 bases, and 6 bases stayed unmatched. The CDR3 is made up of 15 amino acids. Germline CDR1 reads SGHRS; CDR2 reads YFSETQ. CDR3 amino acids: CASSLGQGKGYGYTF. CDR3 in DNA: TGCGCCAGCAGCTTGGGACAGGGAAAGGGCTATGGCTACACCTTC.

The CDR3, as DNA: TGTGCCAGCAGTTTGGGGGGTAGTTGGGATGGCTACACCTTC. This codes for CASSLGGSWDGYTF. The chain has TRBV27 and TRBJ1-2; the D gene is possibly TRBD1 (5 bases). Trimming cost V 3 bases and J 6 bases, with 14 bases left between them. Looked up from germline, CDR1 is MNHEY and CDR2 is SMNVEV (reference sequence). The CDR3 is made up of 14 amino acids.